This T cell receptor (beta chain) was captured by sequencing in a study of cytomegalovirus exposure and HLA in healthy donors. The V gene lost 0 bases and the J gene lost 8 bases, with 17 bases spanning the gap. In germline, CDR1 is SGDLS, CDR2 YYNGEE. This CDR3 is built from 15 residues. 60 Vbeta and 13 Jbeta primers were used in PCR. Profiling relied on immunoSEQ multiplex PCR, and the TCRdb table lists in-frame clones only, not all of them. The repertoire consists of 150,000 to 200,000 clones, with roughly 76% occurring once and the leading ten covering roughly 2%. Findings and limits, study-wide: Donor immune exposure was known only as CMV serostatus. In most subjects, TCR beta sequences reportedly gave accurate predictions of HLA-A and HLA-B alleles. For presence/absence analyses, sequencing depth was assumed to be roughly uniform across donors.

As to this clone: Its cognate antigen is unknown.

This chain connects TRBV9 to TRBJ1-1, with D tentatively TRBD1 (5 bases). This receptor was taken from a human donor in good health. Sequencing input: PBMCs. For the CDR3, the DNA is TGTGCCAGCAGCGTAGGAGGGGAGGGGTATTCAGAAGCTTTCTTT. This codes for CASSVGGEGYSEAFF.